These 25 T cell receptor beta chains were all obtained from the same sample, sequenced in a study of blood T cells in healthy people across ages. Next came a second PCR, run for about 6 to 11 cycles, which used a sample-barcoded 5' primer along with a J-beta primer mix. From the 5' RACE reads, TCRdb called clonotypes with MiXCR, one entry per CDR3 protein. The sample contains hundreds of thousands of distinct CDR3 sequences, roughly 56% of which appear only once. Sample: blood. Receptor source: a man in his forties or fifties in good health.

V gene TRBV12-3 or TRBV12-4 combines with J gene TRBJ2-2; possibly TRBD1 or TRBD2 for D (5 bases each). V shed 2 bases and J shed 6 bases, with 13 bases lying between them. The CDR3 covers 15 residues. The CDR3 spells CASSLNIGDAGELFF. CDR3 nucleotide sequence: TGTGCCAGCAGTTTAAATATAGGGGACGCCGGGGAGCTGTTTTTT.

The rearrangement joins TRBV7-2 to TRBJ2-2; 10 bases are shared with TRBD2. This CDR3 region has 19 residues. The germline V gene encodes CDR1 SGHTA and CDR2 FQGNSA. The J segment lost 4 bases and the V segment lost 5 bases, leaving 16 bases of the junction unmatched. CDR3: CASSPHAAASGGITGELFF. CDR3 DNA: TGTGCCAGCAGCCCACACGCGGCGGCTAGCGGGGGAATCACCGGGGAGCTGTTTTTT.

The rearrangement uses TRBV7-9 and TRBJ2-7, with 12 bases matching TRBD2. Germline assignment: CDR1 SEHNR and CDR2 FQNEAQ (reference sequence). The CDR3 covers 16 residues. The V gene end was trimmed by 0 bases and the J gene end by 4 bases; junction bases not matched to a gene: 4. The CDR3 nucleotides read TGTGCCAGCAGCTTAGCGCTAGCGGGAGGGCCTTACGAGCAGTACTTC. Translating it yields CASSLALAGGPYEQYF. Drawing the rest from reference TRBV7-9 and TRBJ2-7, the complete variable domain is DTGVSQNPRHKITKRGQNVTFRCDPISEHNRLYWYRQTLGQGPEFLTYFQNEAQLEKSRLLSDRFSAERPKGSFSTLEIQRTEQGDSAMYLCASSLALAGGPYEQYFGPGTRLTVT.

In this sample, this clonotype turned up a few times. The CDR3 coding sequence is TGTGCCAGCAGCCGACAGACAGGGGATCGTGGCTACACCTTC. Translating it yields CASSRQTGDRGYTF. The chain carries TRBV5-5 and TRBJ1-2, with 8 bases identical to TRBD1. This CDR3 spans 14 amino acids. J gave up 7 bases and V 4 bases, and 9 bases lay outside the gene matches. The germline CDR1 and CDR2 sequences are SGHKS and YYEKEE (reference sequence).

This clonotype was detected a few times. The chain links TRBV28 to TRBJ2-1; TRBD2 agrees at 12 bases. The ends lost 6 bases at V and 0 bases at J; junction bases unmatched: 12. This CDR3 contains 19 residues. Germline V gives CDR1 MDHEN, CDR2 SYDVKM. CDR3 DNA: TGTGCCAGCAGCAATACTAGCGGGGGGCTGGGAAGCTCCTACAATGAGCAGTTCTTC. Its protein product is CASSNTSGGLGSSYNEQFF.

This clonotype was picked up many times. The chain joins TRBV5-1 to TRBJ1-2; D unclear. Germline lookup yields CDR1 SGHRS and CDR2 YFSETQ. Trimming stripped 2 bases from V and 4 bases from J, with 9 bases between. CDR3 length: 13 amino acids. CDR3 DNA sequence: TGCGCCAGCAGCTTTCAATATGGCTATGGCTACACCTTC. It specifies CASSFQYGYGYTF.

This rearrangement joins TRBV7-9 to TRBJ2-1; TRBD2 matches at 8 bases. V was clipped by 5 bases and J by 4 bases; unmatched bases: 7. The CDR3 sequence is 15 residues long. Looked up from germline, CDR1 is SEHNR and CDR2 is FQNEAQ (reference sequence). This CDR3 is CASSISSGTYNEQFF. The CDR3 DNA is TGTGCCAGCAGCATTAGTAGCGGGACATACAATGAGCAGTTCTTC.

The J gene is TRBJ2-1, the V gene TRBV7-3; no reliable D call. Trimming stripped 0 bases from V and 5 bases from J, with 11 bases between. CDR3 length equals 15 residues. Germline V gives CDR1 SGHTA, CDR2 FQGTGA. This chain's CDR3 is CASSLTSAAHNEQFF. The CDR3 DNA follows: TGTGCCAGCAGCTTAACTTCGGCGGCTCACAATGAGCAGTTCTTC.

The chain combines TRBV7-9 with TRBJ2-1; 10 bases agree with TRBD2. The CDR3 sequence is 17 residues long. Germline V lookup: CDR1 SEHNR, CDR2 FQNEAQ (reference sequence). V shed 6 bases, J shed 7 bases, and the junction held 15 bases outside the gene matches. CDR3 protein: CASRQALAPSGSNEQFF. CDR3 nucleotide sequence: TGTGCCAGCAGGCAAGCCCTGGCTCCTAGCGGGAGTAATGAGCAGTTCTTC.

The chain uses TRBV24-1 and TRBJ2-1; 12 nucleotides line up with TRBD2. Germline V CDR1 and CDR2: KGHDR, SFDVKD. With V trimmed by 2 bases and J by 0 bases, 10 bases remained unmatched. CDR3 length equals 20 residues. The CDR3 is CATSDSLGLAGRSSYNEQFF. The CDR3 DNA reads as TGTGCCACCAGTGATTCCCTCGGACTAGCGGGGAGGAGCTCCTACAATGAGCAGTTCTTC.

This clonotype showed up just a few times. The genes are TRBV4-3 and TRBJ1-2, with unresolved D. V was shortened by 6 bases and J by 0 bases, with 17 bases between the two germline ends. CDR1 LGHNA and CDR2 YSLEER come from the germline V gene. This CDR3 spans 16 amino acids. The CDR3 loop reads CASSFTNDIPNYGYTF. The CDR3 coding sequence is TGCGCCAGCAGTTTCACGAATGACATCCCTAACTATGGCTACACCTTC.

V and J are TRBV7-3 and TRBJ1-1; unclear D gene. The germline V gene encodes CDR1 SGHTA and CDR2 FQGTGA. Between the trimmed V and J ends, which lost 0 bases and 8 bases, there was a span of 10 bases. This CDR3 comprises 13 residues. CDR3 sequence: CASSLTEGSEAFF. CDR3 sequence (DNA): TGTGCCAGCAGCTTAACGGAAGGGTCGGAAGCTTTCTTT.

The CDR3 DNA reads as TGTGCCAGCAGTTCCCAGGGAGAGGGCTCCTACGAGCAGTACTTC. This encodes CASSSQGEGSYEQYF. The chain employs TRBV27 and TRBJ2-4; D is tentatively TRBD1 or TRBD2 (5 bases each). The J call is in doubt because the DNA end fits TRBJ2-7 better. The CDR3 extends over 15 amino acids. The germline CDR1 and CDR2 sequences are MNHEY and SMNVEV (reference sequence).

V and J are TRBV4-3 and TRBJ1-2; D unclear. This CDR3 has 13 residues. Trimming removed 5 bases at V and 6 bases at J, with 13 bases between. Per the germline V gene, CDR1 is LGHNA and CDR2 is YSLEER. CDR3 bases: TGCGCCAGCAGCTCGGGGTTCACGGATGGCTACACCTTC. Amino acid sequence: CASSSGFTDGYTF.

This clonotype was counted once. A read error may produce the germline difference seen at one junction end. Here the CDR3 reads CTSSLDRGSEGTQYF. The CDR3 DNA follows: TGTACCAGCAGCTTAGATCGAGGTAGCGAGGGGACCCAGTACTTC. This chain links TRBV11-2 with TRBJ2-7; maybe TRBD2 (5 bases). The end of the DNA is better explained by TRBJ2-5, so the J call may be wrong. CDR1 and CDR2 from the germline V gene are SGHAT and FQNNGV. The CDR3 runs 15 residues.

This clonotype showed up just a few times. This chain links TRBV7-9 with TRBJ2-6; TRBD1 aligns across 7 bases. The CDR3 spans 18 residues. V trimming: 5 bases; J trimming: 1 base; junction bases outside the gene matches: 11. Germline V lookup: CDR1 SEHNR, CDR2 FQNEAQ (reference sequence). CDR3 protein: CASSTIGTEDSGANVLTF. CDR3 sequence (DNA): TGTGCCAGCAGCACGATCGGGACAGAGGATTCTGGGGCCAACGTCCTGACTTTC.

The chain is built from TRBV12-3 or TRBV12-4 and TRBJ2-1; the match to TRBD2 covers 11 bases. The CDR3 sequence is 13 residues long. J was trimmed by 8 bases and V by 3 bases; bases with no gene match: 0. The CDR3 spells CASSFSGGDEQFF. The CDR3 nucleotides are TGTGCCAGCAGTTTTAGCGGGGGGGATGAGCAGTTCTTC.

This chain uses TRBV6-1 with TRBJ2-4, with D maybe TRBD2 (6 bases). TRBJ2-7 matches the DNA end more closely, so the J call is doubtful. Germline-derived CDR1 and CDR2 are MNHNS and SASEGT. This CDR3 has 14 residues. This CDR3 reads CASSESRAGNEQYF. For the CDR3, the DNA is TGTGCCAGCAGTGAAAGTCGGGCGGGGAACGAGCAGTACTTC.

V gene TRBV20-1 combines with J gene TRBJ2-4; D is unclear. V gave up 5 bases and J gave up 0 bases, with 8 bases separating them. The CDR3 runs 13 residues. The germline CDR1 and CDR2 sequences are DFQATT and SNEGSKA (reference sequence). CDR3 sequence (DNA): TGCAGTGCTGCGAGCGTAGCCAAAAACATTCAGTACTTC. Its protein is CSAASVAKNIQYF.

Ten or more counts support this clonotype. The chain has TRBV6-6 and TRBJ1-1, with D perhaps matching TRBD1 (6 bases). The V end lost 9 bases, the J end lost 4 bases, and 15 bases lay between the germline ends. The CDR3 contains 13 residues. Germline values: CDR1 MNHNY, CDR2 SVGAGI (reference sequence). CDR3 protein: CASSPGAVTEAFF. In DNA, the CDR3 is TGTGCCAGTTCCCCAGGGGCGGTCACTGAAGCTTTCTTT.

The rearrangement links TRBV3-1 to TRBJ2-5; weak D call: TRBD2 (6 bases). Germline loops: CDR1 LGHDT, CDR2 YNNKEL (reference sequence). The CDR3 is 16 amino acids. The ends were cut back, 2 bases at V and 3 bases at J, with 16 bases in the middle. The CDR3 reads CASSQPRSPGEETQYF. In DNA, the CDR3 is TGTGCCAGCAGCCAACCCAGATCCCCGGGAGAAGAGACCCAGTACTTC.

This chain joins TRBV9 and TRBJ1-4, with D perhaps matching TRBD1 (5 bases). This CDR3 contains 15 residues. Per germline, CDR1 SGDLS and CDR2 YYNGEE. V lost 0 bases and J lost 3, with 9 bases in between. The CDR3 nucleotides read TGTGCCAGCAGCGTAGTCGGGGACGCTAATGAAAAACTGTTTTTT. It yields the protein CASSVVGDANEKLFF.

The chain recombines TRBV7-2 with TRBJ2-5; 9 bases fit TRBD2. In germline, CDR1 is SGHTA, CDR2 FQGNSA. V gave up 3 bases and J gave up 5 bases; unmatched junction bases: 10. The CDR3 consists of 16 residues. The CDR3 protein is CASSLTTSGRSETQYF. DNA for the CDR3: TGTGCCAGCAGCTTGACCACTAGCGGGCGATCGGAGACCCAGTACTTC.

The CDR3 is CASSQVKPGTSDRRGEQFF. DNA for the CDR3: TGTGCCAGCAGCCAAGTTAAACCCGGGACTAGCGATCGTCGGGGTGAGCAGTTCTTC. The V and J genes are TRBV14 and TRBJ2-1; 10 bases match TRBD2. Looked up from germline, CDR1 is SGHDN and CDR2 is FVKESK. V dropped 1 base and J dropped 9; count of bases not matched to a gene: 18. The CDR3 spans 19 residues.

This clonotype showed up just a few times. This chain uses TRBV30 with TRBJ1-6; D gene uncertain. Germline V gene data show CDR1 as GTSNPN and CDR2 as SVGIG (reference sequence). The germline V and J ends were trimmed by 3 bases and 8 bases, with 11 bases remaining between them. The CDR3 loop spans 13 amino acids. The CDR3 region has the DNA TGTGCCTGGAGCCCAGGCGGCTATTCACCCCTCCACTTT. It encodes CAWSPGGYSPLHF.